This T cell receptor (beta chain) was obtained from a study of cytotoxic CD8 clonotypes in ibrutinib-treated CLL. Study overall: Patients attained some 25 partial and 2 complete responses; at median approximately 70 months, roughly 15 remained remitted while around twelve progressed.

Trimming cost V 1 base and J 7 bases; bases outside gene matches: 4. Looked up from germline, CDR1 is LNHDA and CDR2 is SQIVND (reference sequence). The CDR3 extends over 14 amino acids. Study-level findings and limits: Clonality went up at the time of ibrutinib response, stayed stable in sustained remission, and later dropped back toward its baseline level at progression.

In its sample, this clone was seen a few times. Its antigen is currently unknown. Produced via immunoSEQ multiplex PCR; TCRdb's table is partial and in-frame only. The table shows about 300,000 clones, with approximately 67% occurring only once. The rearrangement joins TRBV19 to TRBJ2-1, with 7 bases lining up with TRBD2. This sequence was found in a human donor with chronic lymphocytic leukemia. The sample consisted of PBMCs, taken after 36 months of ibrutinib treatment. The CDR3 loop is CASSIGAGRNEQFF. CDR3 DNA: TGTGCCAGTAGTATAGGGGCCGGGAGGAATGAGCAGTTCTTC.